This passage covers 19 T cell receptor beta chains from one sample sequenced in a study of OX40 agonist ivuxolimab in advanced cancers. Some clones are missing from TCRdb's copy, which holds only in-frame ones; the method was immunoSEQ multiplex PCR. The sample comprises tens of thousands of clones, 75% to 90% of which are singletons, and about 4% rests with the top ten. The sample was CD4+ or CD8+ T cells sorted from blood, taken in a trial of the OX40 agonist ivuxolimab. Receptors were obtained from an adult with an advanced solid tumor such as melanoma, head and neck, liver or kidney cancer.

The CDR3 DNA reads as TGTGCCAGCAGTCTCCAGGGCACGGGCAATCAGCCCCAGCATTTT. The encoded protein is CASSLQGTGNQPQHF. V is TRBV2 and J is TRBJ1-5, with D maybe TRBD1 (5 bases). This CDR3 has 15 amino acids. CDR1 and CDR2 (germline): SNHLY, FYNNEI. V was cut by 5 bases and J by 2 bases, with 13 bases left in between.

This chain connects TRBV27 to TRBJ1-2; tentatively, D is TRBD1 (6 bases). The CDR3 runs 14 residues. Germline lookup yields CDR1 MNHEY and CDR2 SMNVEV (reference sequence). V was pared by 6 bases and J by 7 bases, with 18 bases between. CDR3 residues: CASSPLWGAGGYTF. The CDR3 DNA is TGTGCCAGCAGCCCTCTATGGGGGGCGGGTGGCTACACCTTC.

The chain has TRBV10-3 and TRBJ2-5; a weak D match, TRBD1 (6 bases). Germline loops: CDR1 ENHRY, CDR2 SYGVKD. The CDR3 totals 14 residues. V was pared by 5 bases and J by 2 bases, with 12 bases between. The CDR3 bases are TGTGCCATCAGTATCGGACAGCGACAAGAGACCCAGTACTTC. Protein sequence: CAISIGQRQETQYF.

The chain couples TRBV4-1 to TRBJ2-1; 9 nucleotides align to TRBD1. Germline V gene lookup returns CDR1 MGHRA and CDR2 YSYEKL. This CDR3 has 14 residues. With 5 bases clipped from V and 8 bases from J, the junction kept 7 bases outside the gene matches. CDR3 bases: TGCGCCAGCAGCAGACAGGGGGAAGCTCATGAGCAGTTCTTC. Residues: CASSRQGEAHEQFF.

Here the CDR3 DNA reads TGTGCTAGTGGTACCGACCGGGACAGGGGTTTTTTT. This codes for CASGTDRDRGFF. This chain links TRBV12-5 with TRBJ1-4; 10 bases are shared with TRBD1. CDR1 is LGHNT and CDR2 is FRNRAP in the germline V gene. With V trimmed by 5 bases and J by 17 bases, 8 bases remained unmatched. The CDR3 consists of 12 residues.

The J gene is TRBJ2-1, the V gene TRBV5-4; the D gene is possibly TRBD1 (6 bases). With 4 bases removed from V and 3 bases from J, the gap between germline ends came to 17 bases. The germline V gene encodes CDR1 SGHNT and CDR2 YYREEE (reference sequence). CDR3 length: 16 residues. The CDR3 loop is CASSVGAGASYNEQFF. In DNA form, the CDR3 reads TGTGCCAGCAGCGTTGGTGCAGGGGCTAGCTACAATGAGCAGTTCTTC.

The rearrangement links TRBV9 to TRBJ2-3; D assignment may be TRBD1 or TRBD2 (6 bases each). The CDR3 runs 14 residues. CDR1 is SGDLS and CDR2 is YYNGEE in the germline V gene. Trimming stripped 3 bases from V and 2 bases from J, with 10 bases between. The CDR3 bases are TGTGCCAGCAGCGGGCGGGACAACACAGATACGCAGTATTTT. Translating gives CASSGRDNTDTQYF.

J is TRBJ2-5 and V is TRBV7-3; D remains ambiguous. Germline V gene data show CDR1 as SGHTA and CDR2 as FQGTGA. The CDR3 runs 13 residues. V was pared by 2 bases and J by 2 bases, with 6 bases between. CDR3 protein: CASSLSSQETQYF. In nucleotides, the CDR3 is TGTGCCAGCAGCTTATCTTCTCAAGAGACCCAGTACTTC.

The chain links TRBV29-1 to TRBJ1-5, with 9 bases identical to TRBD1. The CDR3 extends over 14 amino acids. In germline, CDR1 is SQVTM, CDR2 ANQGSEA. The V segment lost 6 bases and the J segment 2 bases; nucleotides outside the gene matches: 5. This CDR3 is CSVADRGGNQPQHF. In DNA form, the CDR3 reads TGCAGCGTCGCGGACAGGGGTGGCAATCAGCCCCAGCATTTT.

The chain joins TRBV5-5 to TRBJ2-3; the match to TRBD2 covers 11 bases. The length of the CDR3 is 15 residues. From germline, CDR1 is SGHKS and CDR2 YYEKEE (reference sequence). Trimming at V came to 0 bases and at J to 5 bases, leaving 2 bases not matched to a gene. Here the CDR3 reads CASSLVLAGGDTQYF. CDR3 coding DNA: TGTGCCAGCAGCTTGGTCCTAGCGGGGGGAGATACGCAGTATTTT.

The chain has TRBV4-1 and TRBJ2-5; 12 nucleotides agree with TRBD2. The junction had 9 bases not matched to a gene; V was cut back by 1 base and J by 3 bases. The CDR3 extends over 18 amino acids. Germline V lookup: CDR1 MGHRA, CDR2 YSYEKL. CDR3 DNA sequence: TGCGCCAGCAGCCAAGTTCCCCCGCGGACTAGCGGGGAAGAGACCCAGTACTTC. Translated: CASSQVPPRTSGEETQYF.

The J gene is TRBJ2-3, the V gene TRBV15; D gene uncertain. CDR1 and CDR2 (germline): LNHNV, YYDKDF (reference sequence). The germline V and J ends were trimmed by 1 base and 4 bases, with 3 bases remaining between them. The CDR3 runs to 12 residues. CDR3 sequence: CATSRGPDTQYF. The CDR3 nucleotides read TGTGCCACCAGCAGAGGGCCAGATACGCAGTATTTT.

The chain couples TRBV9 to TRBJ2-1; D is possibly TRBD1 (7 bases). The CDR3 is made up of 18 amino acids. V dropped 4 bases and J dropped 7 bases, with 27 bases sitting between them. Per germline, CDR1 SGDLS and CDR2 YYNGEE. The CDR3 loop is CASSFPRMGWQGGNEQFF. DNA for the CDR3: TGTGCCAGCAGCTTCCCTAGGATGGGCTGGCAGGGGGGTAATGAGCAGTTCTTC. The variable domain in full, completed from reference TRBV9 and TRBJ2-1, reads DSGVTQTPKHLITATGQRVTLRCSPRSGDLSVYWYQQSLDQGLQFLIQYYNGEERAKGNILERFSAQQFPDLHSELNLSSLELGDSALYFCASSFPRMGWQGGNEQFFGPGTRLTVL.

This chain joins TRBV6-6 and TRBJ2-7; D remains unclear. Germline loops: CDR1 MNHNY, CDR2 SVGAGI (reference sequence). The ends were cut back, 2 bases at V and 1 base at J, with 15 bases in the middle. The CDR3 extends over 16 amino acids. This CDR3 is CASSYGAEPKSYEQYF. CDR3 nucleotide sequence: TGTGCCAGCAGTTACGGTGCGGAGCCGAAATCCTACGAGCAGTACTTC.

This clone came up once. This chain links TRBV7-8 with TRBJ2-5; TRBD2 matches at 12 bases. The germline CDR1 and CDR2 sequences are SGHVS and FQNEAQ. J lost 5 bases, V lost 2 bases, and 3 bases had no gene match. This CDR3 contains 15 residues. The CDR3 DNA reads TGTGCCAGCAGCTTACGACTAGCGGGAGCGGAGACCCAGTACTTC. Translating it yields CASSLRLAGAETQYF. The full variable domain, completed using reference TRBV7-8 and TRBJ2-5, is GAGVSQSPRYKVAKRGQDVALRCDPISGHVSLFWYQQALGQGPEFLTYFQNEAQLDKSGLPSDRFFAERPEGSVSTLKIQRTQQEDSAVYLCASSLRLAGAETQYFGPGTRLLVL.

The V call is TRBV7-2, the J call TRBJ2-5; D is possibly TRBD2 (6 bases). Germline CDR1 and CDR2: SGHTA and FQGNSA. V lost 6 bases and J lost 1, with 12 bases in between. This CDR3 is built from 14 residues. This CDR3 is CASRGMTSQETQYF. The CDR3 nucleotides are TGTGCCAGCAGGGGAATGACTAGCCAAGAGACCCAGTACTTC. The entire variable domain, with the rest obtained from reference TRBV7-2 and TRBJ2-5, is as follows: GAGVSQSPSNKVTEKGKDVELRCDPISGHTALYWYRQSLGQGLEFLIYFQGNSAPDKSGLPSDRFSAERTGGSVSTLTIQRTQQEDSAVYLCASRGMTSQETQYFGPGTRLLVL.

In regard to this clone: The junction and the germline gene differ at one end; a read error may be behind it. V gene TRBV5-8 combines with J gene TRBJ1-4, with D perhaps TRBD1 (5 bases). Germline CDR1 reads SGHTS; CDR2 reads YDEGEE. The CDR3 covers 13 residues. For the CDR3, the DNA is TGTGCCACTCACCGGGCAGGGACCTCTGACTCCCCTTTT. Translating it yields CATHRAGTSDSPF.

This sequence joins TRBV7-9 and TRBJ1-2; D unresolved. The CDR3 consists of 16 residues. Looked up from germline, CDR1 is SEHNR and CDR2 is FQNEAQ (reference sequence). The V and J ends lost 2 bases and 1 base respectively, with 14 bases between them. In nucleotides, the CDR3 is TGTGCCAGCAGCTTACGCCGGACCGCAAATAACTATGGCTACACCTTC. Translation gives CASSLRRTANNYGYTF.

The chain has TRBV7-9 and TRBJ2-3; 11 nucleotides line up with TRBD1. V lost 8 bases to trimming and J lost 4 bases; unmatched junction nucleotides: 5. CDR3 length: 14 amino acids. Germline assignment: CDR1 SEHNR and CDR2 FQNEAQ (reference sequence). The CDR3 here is CASPDRGRSDTQYF. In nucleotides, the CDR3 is TGTGCCAGCCCGGACAGGGGGCGGTCAGATACGCAGTATTTT.